One sample yielded the 27 T cell receptor beta chains listed below, sequenced in a study of blood T cell repertoires in COVID-19. Using immunoSEQ multiplex PCR, the repertoire was profiled, and TCRdb retains in-frame clones only, with some absent. The sample yields fewer than 200,000 clones, roughly 83% seen once. Sequencing used peripheral blood. Source of these receptors: a woman older than 75 with active or convalescent COVID-19.

This chain links TRBV21-1 with TRBJ1-1; TRBD1 is the table's D call, not checked against the DNA. TRBV21-1 is designated a pseudogene. The CDR3 is 15 residues long. For the CDR3, the DNA is TGTGCCAGCGTCCTCGGCCCCCCAGGGGACACTGAAGCTTTCTTT. Its translation is CASVLGPPGDTEAFF.

The chain couples TRBV5-6 to TRBJ1-3, with unresolved D. Deletions cut 2 bases from V and 3 bases from J, with 9 bases between. CDR1 and CDR2 from the germline V gene are SGHDT and YYEEEE. This CDR3 region has 14 residues. The CDR3 nucleotides read TGTGCCAGCAGCTTTTACAGCGGTGGAAACACCATATATTTT. Its protein product is CASSFYSGGNTIYF. Combining the CDR3 with reference TRBV5-6 and TRBJ1-3 gives the whole variable domain DAGVTQSPTHLIKTRGQQVTLRCSPKSGHDTVSWYQQALGQGPQFIFQYYEEEERQRGNFPDRFSGHQFPNYSSELNVNALLLGDSALYLCASSFYSGGNTIYFGEGSWLTVV.

The chain has TRBV3-1 (or the pseudogene TRBV3-2) and TRBJ2-3; 7 nucleotides match TRBD2. Per the germline V gene, CDR1 is LGHDT and CDR2 is YNNKEL (reference sequence). This CDR3 contains 16 residues. V was clipped by 4 bases and J by 1 base; unmatched bases: 8. The CDR3 DNA sequence: TGTGCCAGCAGCCCCGGCGGGGGTCCAGGCACAGATACGCAGTATTTT. It is translated as CASSPGGGPGTDTQYF.

DNA for the CDR3: TGTGCCAGCTCACGGAACAGGGGGCCGGAGACCCAGTACTTC. Translated, it gives CASSRNRGPETQYF. The chain combines TRBV18 with TRBJ2-5, with 9 bases matching TRBD1. J lost 5 bases, V lost 4 bases, and 5 bases had no gene match. This CDR3 has 14 amino acids. Germline loops: CDR1 KGHSH, CDR2 LQKENI.

This clone is a singleton in its sample. The chain has TRBV10-2 and TRBJ1-2; tentative D call: TRBD1 (6 bases). V lost 0 bases and J lost 6, with 11 bases in between. The CDR3 spans 14 residues. The V gene's germline CDR1 is WSHSY and CDR2 SAAADI. The CDR3 protein is CASSESDRQNGYTF. Written as DNA, the CDR3 is TGCGCCAGCAGTGAGTCTGACAGGCAAAATGGCTACACCTTC.

The chain combines TRBV4-1 with TRBJ1-1; perhaps TRBD1 as D (5 bases). V lost 4 bases, J lost 0 bases, and 15 bases lay in between. Germline loops: CDR1 MGHRA, CDR2 YSYEKL. The CDR3 covers 16 residues. CDR3 residues: CASSPAPTDMNTEAFF. CDR3 DNA: TGCGCCAGCAGCCCAGCCCCGACAGACATGAACACTGAAGCTTTCTTT.

V is TRBV29-1 and J is TRBJ2-7; D might be TRBD1 (6 bases). The V end was cut by 6 bases, the J end by 5 bases, with 14 bases between. Per germline, CDR1 SQVTM and CDR2 ANQGSEA. The CDR3 loop spans 12 amino acids. In DNA, the CDR3 is TGCAGCGTGCCAACAGGGTGGAACGAGCAGTACTTC. Protein product: CSVPTGWNEQYF.

The V and J genes are TRBV10-3 and TRBJ2-7; no definite D call. V lost 6 bases and J 4 bases, leaving 7 bases between the germline ends. The CDR3 is 11 amino acids. Looked up from germline, CDR1 is ENHRY and CDR2 is SYGVKD. CDR3 bases: TGTGCCATCAGCGCCGGGTACGAGCAGTACTTC. Amino acid sequence: CAISAGYEQYF.

The chain carries TRBV6-2 or TRBV6-3 and TRBJ1-1; D perhaps matches TRBD1 (6 bases). This CDR3 is 13 amino acids long. Looked up from germline, CDR1 is MNHEY and CDR2 is SVGEGT. V was clipped by 5 bases and J by 11 bases, with 18 bases between them. The CDR3, as DNA: TGTGCCAGCAGTCGAGCAGGGGCCTATAGCGCTTTCTTT. As protein: CASSRAGAYSAFF.

The rearrangement uses TRBV9 and TRBJ1-6, with a possible D match to TRBD1 (6 bases). Germline values: CDR1 SGDLS, CDR2 YYNGEE. The CDR3 has 15 residues. V lost 4 bases, J lost 8 bases, and 16 bases lay in between. CDR3 in amino acids: CASSLRGEGDSPLHF. In nucleotides, the CDR3 is TGTGCCAGCAGCCTCAGGGGAGAAGGTGATTCACCCCTCCACTTT.

The V and J genes are TRBV7-8 and TRBJ1-2, with TRBD1 matching over 7 bases. The CDR3 length is 15 residues. Germline trimming cut 1 base from V and 1 base from J; bases unmatched to any gene: 3. CDR1 SGHVS and CDR2 FQNEAQ come from the germline V gene. CDR3 amino acids: CASSLETGFNYGYTF. CDR3 sequence (DNA): TGTGCCAGCAGCTTAGAGACAGGGTTTAACTATGGCTACACCTTC.

The chain recombines TRBV19 with TRBJ2-1; 9 nucleotides agree with TRBD1. Trimming took 7 bases from V and 5 from J; bases not matched to a gene: 9. Germline values: CDR1 LNHDA, CDR2 SQIVND (reference sequence). CDR3 length equals 15 residues. CDR3 DNA sequence: TGTGCCAGTATTCCCACCGGGACAGGGAACAATGAGCAGTTCTTC. Its protein product is CASIPTGTGNNEQFF. Variable domain in full (rest from reference TRBV19 and TRBJ2-1): DGGITQSPKYLFRKEGQNVTLSCEQNLNHDAMYWYRQDPGQGLRLIYYSQIVNDFQKGDIAEGYSVSREKKESFPLTVTSAQKNPTAFYLCASIPTGTGNNEQFFGPGTRLTVL.

The chain has TRBV4-2 and TRBJ1-2; D call uncertain. V gave up 0 bases and J gave up 4 bases, with 9 bases separating them. Germline assignment: CDR1 LGHNA and CDR2 YNFKEQ. The CDR3 consists of 14 residues. CDR3 sequence reads: CASSQDGELYGYTF. In DNA form, the CDR3 reads TGTGCCAGCAGCCAAGACGGGGAGCTCTATGGCTACACCTTC.

The V and J genes are TRBV7-3 and TRBJ2-2, with no clear D. The CDR3 extends over 12 amino acids. Trimming removed 4 bases at V and 7 bases at J, with 7 bases between. CDR1 and CDR2 from the germline V gene are SGHTA and FQGTGA. The CDR3 protein is CASSSRVGELFF. DNA for the CDR3: TGTGCCAGCAGCTCCCGGGTCGGGGAGCTGTTTTTT.

This clone was observed a few times. The genes are TRBV7-8 and TRBJ2-3; 10 nucleotides line up with TRBD2. This CDR3 contains 18 residues. The germline gives CDR1 SGHVS, CDR2 FQNEAQ. J gave up 4 bases and V 1 base, and 11 bases lay outside the gene matches. The CDR3 nucleotides read TGTGCCAGCAGCTTAGTGGTCCCTAGCGGGGGCCTTGCAGATACGCAGTATTTT. Protein: CASSLVVPSGGLADTQYF.

The chain uses TRBV9 and TRBJ1-4; D ambiguous. Germline values: CDR1 SGDLS, CDR2 YYNGEE. Trimming left V 1 base short and J 8 bases short, with 15 bases between. The CDR3 is made up of 15 amino acids. CDR3 in DNA: TGTGCCAGCAGCGTAATGGCCGGGATGGGAGAAAAACTGTTTTTT. Its protein is CASSVMAGMGEKLFF.

The genes are TRBV5-8 and TRBJ1-3; D uncertain. V was pared by 4 bases and J by 4 bases, with 9 bases between. The CDR3 runs 13 residues. The germline CDR1 and CDR2 sequences are SGHTS and YDEGEE. CDR3 coding DNA: TGTGCCAGCAGCCTCCGGGGAGGAAACACCATATATTTT. Protein sequence: CASSLRGGNTIYF. The variable domain in full, with the rest retrieved from reference TRBV5-8 and TRBJ1-3, is EAGVTQSPTHLIKTRGQQATLRCSPISGHTSVYWYQQALGLGLQFLLWYDEGEERNRGNFPPRFSGRQFPNYSSELNVNALELEDSALYLCASSLRGGNTIYFGEGSWLTVV.

This rearrangement joins TRBV27 to TRBJ1-5; a weak D match, TRBD1 (6 bases). Trimming left V 0 bases short and J 1 base short, with 13 bases between. Looked up from germline, CDR1 is MNHEY and CDR2 is SMNVEV (reference sequence). CDR3 length: 17 amino acids. CDR3 region: CASSLSTGGLSNQPQHF. CDR3 nucleotides: TGTGCCAGCAGTTTATCGACGGGGGGCTTGAGCAATCAGCCCCAGCATTTT.

This rearrangement joins TRBV18 to TRBJ2-7; TRBD1 matches 8 bases. Germline V gene data show CDR1 as KGHSH and CDR2 as LQKENI. The length of the CDR3 is 14 residues. V lost 6 bases and J lost 0; bases outside the gene matches: 4. The CDR3 DNA reads as TGTGCCAGCTCCAAGGGACAGGCCTCCTACGAGCAGTACTTC. It encodes CASSKGQASYEQYF.

The chain joins TRBV19 to TRBJ1-4; perhaps TRBD1 as D (6 bases). The CDR3 has 17 amino acids. Germline V CDR1 and CDR2: LNHDA, SQIVND (reference sequence). V was clipped by 3 bases and J by 1 base, with 15 bases between them. The CDR3 reads CASSMGQTGITNEKLFF. The CDR3, as DNA: TGTGCCAGTAGTATGGGCCAAACAGGGATAACTAATGAAAAACTGTTTTTT.

The rearrangement joins TRBV10-3 to TRBJ2-3; D may be TRBD2 (5 bases). The V gene's germline CDR1 is ENHRY and CDR2 SYGVKD. V was pared by 6 bases and J by 4 bases, with 17 bases between. This CDR3 spans 15 amino acids. This CDR3 reads CAISSLGSAADTQYF. The CDR3 DNA follows: TGTGCCATCAGCTCGCTCGGTAGCGCTGCAGATACGCAGTATTTT.

There are a few counts of this clone. The V gene is TRBV3-1 (or the pseudogene TRBV3-2), the J gene TRBJ2-7; unclear D gene. Germline lookup yields CDR1 LGHDT and CDR2 YNNKEL (reference sequence). This CDR3 comprises 12 residues. Trimming left V 1 base short and J 7 bases short, with 8 bases between. This CDR3 is CASSQGLLEQYF. In nucleotides, the CDR3 is TGTGCCAGCAGCCAAGGACTCCTGGAGCAGTACTTC.

The table lists this clone with a few counts. The J gene is TRBJ1-1, the V gene TRBV6-5; 10 bases fit TRBD1. The CDR3 covers 15 residues. CDR1 is MNHEY, CDR2 SVGAGI, per germline. V was clipped by 8 bases and J by 1 base; unmatched bases: 7. The CDR3 here is CASAGTGVGNTEAFF. The DNA for the CDR3 is TGTGCCAGCGCCGGGACAGGGGTGGGGAACACTGAAGCTTTCTTT.

The chain couples TRBV5-5 to TRBJ1-5; D gene ambiguous. Germline CDR1 reads SGHKS; CDR2 reads YYEKEE (reference sequence). This CDR3 contains 12 residues. The V end lost 4 bases, the J end lost 3 bases, and 5 bases lay between the germline ends. CDR3 in DNA: TGTGCCAGCAGCGGGCTCAATCAGCCCCAGCATTTT. Its protein is CASSGLNQPQHF.

The V call is TRBV10-2, the J call TRBJ2-5, with 11 bases identical to TRBD2. CDR1 is WSHSY, CDR2 SAAADI, per germline. Losses at the gene ends were 5 bases for V and 5 bases for J; bases not matched to a gene: 4. This CDR3 is 14 amino acids long. CDR3 protein: CASSRASGGETQYF. In DNA, the CDR3 is TGCGCCAGCAGTAGGGCTAGCGGGGGGGAGACCCAGTACTTC.

The V gene is TRBV13, the J gene TRBJ1-3; D unresolved. Germline-derived CDR1 and CDR2 are PRHDT and FYEKMQ (reference sequence). Trimming stripped 2 bases from V and 4 bases from J, with 9 bases between. This CDR3 comprises 14 residues. CDR3 bases: TGTGCCAGCAGCTTAAATGTGCGCGGAAACACCATATATTTT. It is translated as CASSLNVRGNTIYF. The complete variable domain, with remaining parts taken from reference TRBV13 and TRBJ1-3, reads AAGVIQSPRHLIKEKRETATLKCYPIPRHDTVYWYQQGPGQDPQFLISFYEKMQSDKGSIPDRFSAQQFSDYHSELNMSSLELGDSALYFCASSLNVRGNTIYFGEGSWLTVV.

In its sample, this clone was seen a few times. This chain connects TRBV6-5 to TRBJ1-3; D gene ambiguous. The V end lost 5 bases, the J end lost 0 bases, and 11 bases lay between the germline ends. The germline V gene has CDR1 MNHEY and CDR2 SVGAGI. CDR3 length equals 15 residues. The CDR3 sequence: CASSRLESSGNTIYF. CDR3 DNA: TGTGCCAGCAGTCGACTGGAGAGCTCTGGAAACACCATATATTTT.